The 10 T cell receptor beta chains in this list originate from one sample, sequenced in a study of shared clonotypes between healthy human individuals. The data were produced by immunoSEQ multiplex PCR, yet TCRdb's version contains in-frame clones alone and is incomplete. The data contain about 480,000 clones, about four fifths of them singletons. Material: PBMCs. Every receptor here comes from a woman between 35 and 50 years old in good health. Some clones in this sample may be carry-over from other donors' samples.

V gene TRBV5-4 combines with J gene TRBJ2-1; unclear D gene. CDR3 length: 15 residues. The germline V gene encodes CDR1 SGHNT and CDR2 YYREEE (reference sequence). Between the trimmed V and J ends, which lost 0 bases and 9 bases, there was a span of 16 bases. The CDR3 DNA reads TGTGCCAGCAGCTTGGGACAATTGGTCCGGACTGAGCAGTTCTTC. Encoded protein: CASSLGQLVRTEQFF.

In the case of this clone: Relative to the germline gene, one junction end is altered; a read error may explain this. The rearrangement links TRBV5-1 to TRBJ1-3; D remains ambiguous. There are 14 residues in the CDR3. Per the germline V gene, CDR1 is SGHRS and CDR2 is YFSETQ. The CDR3 here is CASSLDSEGNTIYF. The CDR3 bases are TGCGCCAGCAGTTTGGACTCGGAAGGAAACACCATATATTTT.

The gene calls are TRBV6-1 and TRBJ1-1; no definite D call. Trimming removed 0 bases at V and 3 bases at J, with 8 bases between. From germline, CDR1 is MNHNS and CDR2 SASEGT. The CDR3 runs 14 residues. DNA for the CDR3: TGTGCCAGCAGTGAAGCCCCCGGGTACACTGAAGCTTTCTTT. As protein: CASSEAPGYTEAFF.

This clone was found a few times. The rearrangement uses TRBV2 and TRBJ1-5; D gene unclear. CDR3 size: 14 residues. The germline V gene has CDR1 SNHLY and CDR2 FYNNEI. V lost 2 bases and J 5 bases, leaving 10 bases between the germline ends. Written as DNA, the CDR3 is TGTGCCAGCAGTGAAAATTCGGAGCATCAGCCCCAGCATTTT. Residues: CASSENSEHQPQHF.

This chain joins TRBV27 and TRBJ2-2; the match to TRBD2 covers 11 bases. The germline CDR1 and CDR2 sequences are MNHEY and SMNVEV (reference sequence). The CDR3 is 17 amino acids. V lost 6 bases to trimming and J lost 0 bases; unmatched junction nucleotides: 6. The chain's CDR3 is CASRVSGRAANTGELFF. CDR3 nucleotide sequence: TGTGCCAGCAGGGTTAGCGGGAGGGCCGCGAACACCGGGGAGCTGTTTTTT.

The chain combines TRBV28 with TRBJ1-1; D perhaps matches TRBD1 (6 bases). Germline assignment: CDR1 MDHEN and CDR2 SYDVKM. V lost 2 bases to trimming and J lost 4 bases, with 14 bases between them. This CDR3 region has 15 residues. The CDR3 DNA sequence: TGTGCCAGCAGTTTAACCAGGAGGGGGGTCACTGAAGCTTTCTTT. Protein sequence: CASSLTRRGVTEAFF.

A few counts support this clone. The chain uses TRBV5-6 and TRBJ1-1; no clear D gene. Trimming took off 5 bases at V and 0 bases at J, with 8 bases between the two ends. This CDR3 spans 13 amino acids. The germline V gene encodes CDR1 SGHDT and CDR2 YYEEEE. CDR3 bases: TGTGCCAGCAGGACTGATATGAACACTGAAGCTTTCTTT. It encodes CASRTDMNTEAFF.

The CDR3 DNA follows: TGTGCCAGCAGCACCCAAGCGGGCTGGGTAGAGACCCAGTACTTC. Translating it yields CASSTQAGWVETQYF. The chain is built from TRBV9 and TRBJ2-5; the D gene is possibly TRBD2 (6 bases). The germline V gene has CDR1 SGDLS and CDR2 YYNGEE. There are 15 residues in the CDR3. The V and J ends lost 4 bases and 4 bases respectively, with 17 bases between them.

The CDR3 sequence: CASSGDAYEQYF. Here the CDR3 DNA reads TGTGCCAGCTCAGGAGACGCCTACGAGCAGTACTTC. The rearrangement links TRBV18 to TRBJ2-7; no firm D call. Between the trimmed V and J ends, which lost 5 bases and 2 bases, there was a span of 7 bases. The V gene's germline CDR1 is KGHSH and CDR2 LQKENI. The CDR3 loop spans 12 amino acids.

The V call is TRBV7-9, the J call TRBJ1-2; possibly TRBD1 for D (6 bases). Germline CDR1 SEHNR, CDR2 FQNEAQ (reference sequence). The CDR3 spans 12 residues. The ends were cut back, 4 bases at V and 4 bases at J, with 7 bases in the middle. This CDR3 is CASSSDSYGYTF. The CDR3 DNA reads as TGTGCCAGCAGCTCGGACAGCTATGGCTACACCTTC.